This T cell receptor beta chain was identified in a study of blood T cell repertoires in COVID-19. Study overall: COVID-19 samples from acute and convalescent phases originated in the United States, Italy and Spain.

A Seattle source enrolled patients during active infection and followed them longitudinally. The length of the CDR3 is 15 residues. The germline V and J ends were trimmed by 1 base and 2 bases, with 11 bases remaining between them. Germline V lookup: CDR1 MNHNS, CDR2 SASEGT. As processed by the authors: Amplified reference gene primers provided the basis for estimating nucleated cell counts. Data came from immunoSEQ multiplex PCR; TCRdb stores just in-frame clones and leaves some out. From that table come the V and J calls and clone size; the DNA was used to work out D and trimming. Seen here are some 140,000 clones, roughly 80% observed once, and the top ten hold around 10%.

The TCR sequence derives from a woman aged 60-75 years with COVID-19, enrolled during active disease. Sequencing was performed on peripheral blood. V gene TRBV6-1 combines with J gene TRBJ2-5; D may be TRBD2 (6 bases). Here the CDR3 reads CASSEGPGLQETQYF. In DNA form, the CDR3 reads TGTGCCAGCAGTGAAGGCCCGGGACTTCAAGAGACCCAGTACTTC.